These 2 T cell receptor beta chains were sequenced from one sample in a study of blood T cell repertoires in COVID-19. The repertoire was sequenced with immunoSEQ multiplex PCR; TCRdb's copy has only in-frame clones and lacks some. Of roughly 320,000 clones in the sample, about 90% were seen once. The sequenced sample consisted of peripheral blood. These receptors were obtained from a woman in her 30s with COVID-19, enrolled during active disease.

The CDR3 here is CASSSPTGGEVGELFF. Here the CDR3 DNA reads TGCGCCAGCAGCTCCCCGACAGGGGGCGAGGTCGGGGAGCTGTTTTTT. The chain recombines TRBV5-1 with TRBJ2-2; 10 positions agree with TRBD1. CDR1 is SGHRS and CDR2 is YFSETQ in the germline V gene. The CDR3 is 16 amino acids. The ends lost 3 bases at V and 7 bases at J; junction bases unmatched: 9. The variable domain in full, with the rest retrieved from reference TRBV5-1 and TRBJ2-2, is KAGVTQTPRYLIKTRGQQVTLSCSPISGHRSVSWYQQTPGQGLQFLFEYFSETQRNKGNFPGRFSGRQFSNSRSEMNVSTLELGDSALYLCASSSPTGGEVGELFFGEGSRLTVL.

The chain has TRBV10-2 and TRBJ1-1, with a tentative D call TRBD1 (5 bases). The germline V gene has CDR1 WSHSY and CDR2 SAAADI. The ends were cut back, 3 bases at V and 0 bases at J, with 5 bases in the middle. There are 13 residues in the CDR3. CDR3 nucleotide sequence: TGCGCCAGCAGTGAAGGGGTGAACACTGAAGCTTTCTTT. Protein product: CASSEGVNTEAFF.